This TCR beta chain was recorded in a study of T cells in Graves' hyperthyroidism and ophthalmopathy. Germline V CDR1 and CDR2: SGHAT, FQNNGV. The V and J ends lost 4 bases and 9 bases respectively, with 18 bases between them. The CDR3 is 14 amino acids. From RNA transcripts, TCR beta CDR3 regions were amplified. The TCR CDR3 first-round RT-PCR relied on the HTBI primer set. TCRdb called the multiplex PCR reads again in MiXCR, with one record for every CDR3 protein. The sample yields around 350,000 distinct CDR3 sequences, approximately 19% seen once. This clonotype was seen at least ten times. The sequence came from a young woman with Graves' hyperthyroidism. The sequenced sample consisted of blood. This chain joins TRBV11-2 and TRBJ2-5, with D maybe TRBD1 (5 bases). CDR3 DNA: TGTGCCAGCAGCTCCCCTCGTAAGGGGAAGGCCCAGTACTTC. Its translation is CASSSPRKGKAQYF.